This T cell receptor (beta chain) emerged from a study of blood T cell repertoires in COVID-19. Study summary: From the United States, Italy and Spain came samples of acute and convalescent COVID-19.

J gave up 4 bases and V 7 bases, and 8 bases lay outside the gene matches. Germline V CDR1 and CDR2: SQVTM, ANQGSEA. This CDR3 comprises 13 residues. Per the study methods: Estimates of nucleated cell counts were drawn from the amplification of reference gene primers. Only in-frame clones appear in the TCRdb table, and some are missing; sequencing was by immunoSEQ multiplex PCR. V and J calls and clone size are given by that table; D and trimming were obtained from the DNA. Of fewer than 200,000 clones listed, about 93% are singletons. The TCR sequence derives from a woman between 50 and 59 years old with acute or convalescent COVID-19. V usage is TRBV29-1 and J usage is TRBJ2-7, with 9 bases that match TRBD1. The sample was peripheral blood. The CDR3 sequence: CSARTTGGYEQYF. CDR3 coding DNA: TGCAGCGCGCGGACGACAGGGGGGTACGAGCAGTACTTC.